The 14 T cell receptor beta chains below were found in one sample sequenced in a study of CXCR3-negative and CXCR3-positive naive CD8 T cells. Through 5' RACE with UMI labels, the TRB cDNA libraries were prepared. TCRdb reprocessed the 5' RACE reads, with one entry per CDR3 protein and no DNA. The repertoire table contains about 130,000 distinct CDR3 sequences. The material sequenced was naive CXCR3- CD8+ T cells from blood. Described subset: CD45RO-CCR7+CD27+CD95- naive CD8+ T cells lacking CXCR3 (TNR3-). These receptors were collected from a human donor in good health. Some clones in this sample may be carry-over from other donors' samples.

The J gene is TRBJ2-7, the V gene TRBV27; the D call of TRBD2 rests on TCRdb alone, since no DNA is present to check it. Germline V gives CDR1 MNHEY, CDR2 SMNVEV (reference sequence). This CDR3 comprises 14 residues. CDR3 region: CASQVAGLSYEQYF.

The chain uses TRBV5-4 and TRBJ2-7; as DNA is missing, the TRBD1 call by TCRdb cannot be tested. There are 14 residues in the CDR3. Germline V gene data show CDR1 as SGHNT and CDR2 as YYREEE (reference sequence). CDR3 protein: CASSPTGTIYEQYF.

The CDR3 reads CASSESPGWVNTEAFF. The V gene is TRBV2, the J gene TRBJ1-1; the TCRdb call, TRBD1, lacks DNA for checking. From germline, CDR1 is SNHLY and CDR2 FYNNEI. This CDR3 region has 16 residues.

This chain's CDR3 is CASSSRGHGASYEQYF. V is TRBV7-9 and J is TRBJ2-7; TCRdb's D gene call, TRBD1, goes unchecked for lack of DNA. The CDR3 runs to 16 residues. Germline V gene data show CDR1 as SEHNR and CDR2 as FQNEAQ (reference sequence).

This chain links TRBV7-9 with TRBJ2-1; lacking DNA, the TRBD2 call made by TCRdb goes unchecked. Germline CDR1 reads SEHNR; CDR2 reads FQNEAQ (reference sequence). The CDR3 has 17 amino acids. CDR3 sequence: CASLAGRENPFYNEQFF.

The chain joins TRBV28 to TRBJ1-1; TCRdb outputs TRBD1, but without DNA this stays unchecked. CDR1 is MDHEN, CDR2 SYDVKM, per germline. This CDR3 spans 16 amino acids. CDR3 region: CASSSAGNRVNTEAFF.

This clonotype is called medium-sized based on its frequency. The chain is built from TRBV7-2 and TRBJ2-1. The CDR3 runs 15 residues. Germline V gene data show CDR1 as SGHTA and CDR2 as FQGNSA. Here the CDR3 reads CASSILQSSYNEQFF.

The J gene is TRBJ1-2, the V gene TRBV25-1. This CDR3 region has 13 residues. The germline gives CDR1 MGHDK, CDR2 SYGVNS. The chain's CDR3 is CASSATENYGYTF.

The chain couples TRBV7-9 to TRBJ2-5. The CDR3 is 15 residues long. Germline-derived CDR1 and CDR2 are SEHNR and FQNEAQ (reference sequence). The CDR3 here is CASSHKIGGWETQYF.

V is TRBV12-3 or TRBV12-4 and J is TRBJ1-5; the TCRdb D gene call, TRBD1, has no DNA to confirm it. The CDR3 is 14 residues long. CDR3 sequence reads: CASSPGLREQPQHF.

This sequence joins TRBV9 and TRBJ1-6; absent DNA, TCRdb's TRBD1 call cannot be checked. The CDR3 is made up of 16 amino acids. Germline values: CDR1 SGDLS, CDR2 YYNGEE. CDR3 sequence: CASSVEGQALNSPLHF.

The chain's CDR3 is CASRRQGAYEQYF. The chain combines TRBV12-3 or TRBV12-4 with TRBJ2-7; with no DNA, the TCRdb D assignment of TRBD1 cannot be verified. The CDR3 loop spans 13 amino acids.

The rearrangement uses TRBV20-1 and TRBJ2-2; the TRBD1 assignment by TCRdb is unverifiable without DNA. The CDR3 sequence is 14 residues long. The germline gives CDR1 DFQATT, CDR2 SNEGSKA (reference sequence). This chain's CDR3 is CSARWGSHTGELFF.

The V call is TRBV29-1, the J call TRBJ2-7; with no DNA, the TCRdb D assignment of TRBD1 cannot be verified. CDR3 size: 13 residues. Germline V CDR1 and CDR2: SQVTM, ANQGSEA. CDR3 residues: CSVEDRGRNEQYF.